This T cell receptor beta chain comes out of a study of blood T cell repertoires in COVID-19. Study at large: From the United States, Italy and Spain came samples of acute and convalescent COVID-19. PBMCs, B-cell-depleted T cells, or T cells provided the cDNA or gDNA that made up the material.

Symptom resolution, clearance, or two negative PCRs marked donors in Cohort 3 as recovered. Original analysis: Nucleated cell counts were estimated from reference gene primer amplification. The assay was immunoSEQ multiplex PCR, and TCRdb's table has in-frame clones only and misses some. Clone size and the V and J calls come from that table; the DNA yielded D and trimming. The sample lists around 500,000 clones, approximately 91% seen once, with approximately 8.3% in the top ten. V was clipped by 6 bases and J by 1 base; unmatched bases: 14. The CDR3 has 17 residues. Per germline, CDR1 SNHLY and CDR2 FYNNEI. This clone occurred once.

The chain carries TRBV2 and TRBJ1-2; 7 bases agree with TRBD1. This clonotype was obtained from a woman aged 55-70 years who had recovered from COVID-19. Sequenced material: PBMCs or T cells enriched from blood (not recorded which). CDR3 amino acids: CASRTTGVRKGNYGYTF. CDR3 nucleotides: TGTGCCAGCAGGACAACAGGGGTGAGGAAGGGTAACTATGGCTACACCTTC.